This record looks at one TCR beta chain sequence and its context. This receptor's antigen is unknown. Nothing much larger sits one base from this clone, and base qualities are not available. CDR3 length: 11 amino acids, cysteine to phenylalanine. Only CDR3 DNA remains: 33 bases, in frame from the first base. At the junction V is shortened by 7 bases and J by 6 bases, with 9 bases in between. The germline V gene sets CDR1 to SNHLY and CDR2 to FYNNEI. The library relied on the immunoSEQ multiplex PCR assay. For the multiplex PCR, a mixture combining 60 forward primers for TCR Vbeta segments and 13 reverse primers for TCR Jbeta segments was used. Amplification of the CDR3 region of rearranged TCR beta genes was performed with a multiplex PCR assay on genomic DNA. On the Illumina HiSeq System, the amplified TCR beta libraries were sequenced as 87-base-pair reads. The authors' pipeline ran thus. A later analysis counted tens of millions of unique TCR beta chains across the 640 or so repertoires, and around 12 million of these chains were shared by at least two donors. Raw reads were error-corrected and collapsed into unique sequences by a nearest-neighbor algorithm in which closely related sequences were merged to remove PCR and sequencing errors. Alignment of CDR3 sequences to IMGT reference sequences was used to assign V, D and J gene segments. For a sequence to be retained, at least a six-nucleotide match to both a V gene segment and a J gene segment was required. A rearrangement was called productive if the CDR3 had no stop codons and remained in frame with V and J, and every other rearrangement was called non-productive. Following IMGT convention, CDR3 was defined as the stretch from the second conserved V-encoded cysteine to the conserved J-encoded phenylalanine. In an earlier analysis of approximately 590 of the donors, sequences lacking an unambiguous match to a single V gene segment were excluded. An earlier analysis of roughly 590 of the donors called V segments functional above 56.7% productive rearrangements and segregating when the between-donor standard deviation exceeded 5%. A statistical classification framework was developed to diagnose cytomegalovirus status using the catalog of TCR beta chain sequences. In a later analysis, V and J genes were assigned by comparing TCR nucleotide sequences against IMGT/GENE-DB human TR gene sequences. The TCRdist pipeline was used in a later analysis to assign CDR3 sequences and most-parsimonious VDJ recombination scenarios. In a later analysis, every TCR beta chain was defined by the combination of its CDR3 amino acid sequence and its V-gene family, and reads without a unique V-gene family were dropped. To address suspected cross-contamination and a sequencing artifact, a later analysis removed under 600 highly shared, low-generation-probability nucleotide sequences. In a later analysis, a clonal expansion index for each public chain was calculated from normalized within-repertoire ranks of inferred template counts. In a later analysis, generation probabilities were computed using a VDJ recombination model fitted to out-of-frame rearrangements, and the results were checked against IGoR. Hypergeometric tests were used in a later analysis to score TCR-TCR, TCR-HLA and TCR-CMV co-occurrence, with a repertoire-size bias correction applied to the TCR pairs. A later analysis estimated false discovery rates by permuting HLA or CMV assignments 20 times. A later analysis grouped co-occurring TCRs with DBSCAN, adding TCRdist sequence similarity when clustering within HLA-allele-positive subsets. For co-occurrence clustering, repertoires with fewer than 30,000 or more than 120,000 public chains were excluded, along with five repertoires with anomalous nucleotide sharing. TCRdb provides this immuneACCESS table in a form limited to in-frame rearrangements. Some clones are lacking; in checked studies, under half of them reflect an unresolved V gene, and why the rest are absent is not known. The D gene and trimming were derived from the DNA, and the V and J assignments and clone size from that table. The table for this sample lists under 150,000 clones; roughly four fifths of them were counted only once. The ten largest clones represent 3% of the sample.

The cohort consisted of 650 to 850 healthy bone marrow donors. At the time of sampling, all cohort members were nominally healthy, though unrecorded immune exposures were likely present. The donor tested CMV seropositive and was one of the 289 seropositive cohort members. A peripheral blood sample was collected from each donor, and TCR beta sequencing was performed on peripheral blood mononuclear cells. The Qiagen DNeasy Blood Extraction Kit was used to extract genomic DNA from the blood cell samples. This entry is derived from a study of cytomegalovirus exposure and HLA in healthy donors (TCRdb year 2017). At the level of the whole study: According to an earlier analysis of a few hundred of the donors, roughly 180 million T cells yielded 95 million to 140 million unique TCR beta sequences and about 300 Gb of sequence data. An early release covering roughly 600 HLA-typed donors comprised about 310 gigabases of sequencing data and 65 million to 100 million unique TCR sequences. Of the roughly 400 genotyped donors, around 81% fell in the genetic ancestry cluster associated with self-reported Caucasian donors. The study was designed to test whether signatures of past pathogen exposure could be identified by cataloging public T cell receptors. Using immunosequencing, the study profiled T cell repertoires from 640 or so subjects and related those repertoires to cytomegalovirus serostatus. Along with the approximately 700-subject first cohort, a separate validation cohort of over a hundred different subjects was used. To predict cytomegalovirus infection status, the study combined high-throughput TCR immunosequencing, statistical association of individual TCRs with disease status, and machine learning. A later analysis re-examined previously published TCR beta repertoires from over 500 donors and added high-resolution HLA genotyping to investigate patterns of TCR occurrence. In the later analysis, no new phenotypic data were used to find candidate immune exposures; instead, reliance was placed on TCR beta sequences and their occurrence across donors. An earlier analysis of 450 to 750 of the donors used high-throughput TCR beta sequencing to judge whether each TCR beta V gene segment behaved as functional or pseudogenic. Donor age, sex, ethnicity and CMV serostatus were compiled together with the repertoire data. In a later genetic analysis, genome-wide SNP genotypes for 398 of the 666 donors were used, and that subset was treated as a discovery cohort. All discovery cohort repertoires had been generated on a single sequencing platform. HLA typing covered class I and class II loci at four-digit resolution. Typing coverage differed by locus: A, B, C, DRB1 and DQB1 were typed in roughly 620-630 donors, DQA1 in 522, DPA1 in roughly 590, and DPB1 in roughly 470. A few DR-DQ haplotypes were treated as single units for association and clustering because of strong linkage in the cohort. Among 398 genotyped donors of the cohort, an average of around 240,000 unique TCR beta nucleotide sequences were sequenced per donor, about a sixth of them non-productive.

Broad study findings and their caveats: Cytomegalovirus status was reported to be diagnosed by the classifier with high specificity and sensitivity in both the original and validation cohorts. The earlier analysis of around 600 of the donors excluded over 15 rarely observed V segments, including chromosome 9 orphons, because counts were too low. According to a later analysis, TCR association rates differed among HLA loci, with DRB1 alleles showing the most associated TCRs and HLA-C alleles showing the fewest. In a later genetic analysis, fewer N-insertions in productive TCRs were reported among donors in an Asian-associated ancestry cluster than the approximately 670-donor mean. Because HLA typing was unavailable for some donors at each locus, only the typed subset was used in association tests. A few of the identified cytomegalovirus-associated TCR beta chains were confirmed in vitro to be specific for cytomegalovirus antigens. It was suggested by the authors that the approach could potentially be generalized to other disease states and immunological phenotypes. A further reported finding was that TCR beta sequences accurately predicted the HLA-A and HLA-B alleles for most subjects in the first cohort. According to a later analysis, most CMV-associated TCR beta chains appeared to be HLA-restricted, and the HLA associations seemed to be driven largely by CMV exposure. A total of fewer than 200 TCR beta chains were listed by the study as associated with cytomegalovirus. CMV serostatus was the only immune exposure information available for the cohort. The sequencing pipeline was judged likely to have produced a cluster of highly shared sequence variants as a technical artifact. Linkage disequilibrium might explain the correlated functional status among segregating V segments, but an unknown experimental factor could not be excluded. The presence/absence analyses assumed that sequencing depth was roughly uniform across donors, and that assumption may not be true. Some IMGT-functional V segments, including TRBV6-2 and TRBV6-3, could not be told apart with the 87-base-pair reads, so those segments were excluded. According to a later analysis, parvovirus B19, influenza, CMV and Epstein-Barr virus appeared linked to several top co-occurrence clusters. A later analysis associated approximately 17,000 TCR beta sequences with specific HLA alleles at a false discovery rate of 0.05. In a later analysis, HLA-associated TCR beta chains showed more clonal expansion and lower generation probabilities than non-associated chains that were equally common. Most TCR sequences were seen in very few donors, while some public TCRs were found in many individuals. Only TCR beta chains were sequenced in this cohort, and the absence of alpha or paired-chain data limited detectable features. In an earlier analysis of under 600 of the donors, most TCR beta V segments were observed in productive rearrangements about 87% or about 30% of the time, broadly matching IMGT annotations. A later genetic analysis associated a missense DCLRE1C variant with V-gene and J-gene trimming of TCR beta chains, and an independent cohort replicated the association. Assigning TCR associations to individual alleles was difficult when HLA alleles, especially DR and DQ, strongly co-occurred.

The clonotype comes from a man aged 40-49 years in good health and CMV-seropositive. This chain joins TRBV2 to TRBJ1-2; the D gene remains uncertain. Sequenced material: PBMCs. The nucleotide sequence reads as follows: TGTGCCAGCACCTATGAGGATGGCTACACCTTC. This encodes CASTYEDGYTF.